This T cell receptor (beta chain) is drawn from a study of CD8 T cells in ankylosing spondylitis. The study's findings and limits: What seemed typical of ankylosing spondylitis blood was a TCR beta motif built from about eight highly homologous variants.

For this clonotype: Its specificity is not known.

Germline V gene data show CDR1 as LGHDT and CDR2 as YNNKEL (reference sequence). V was clipped by 3 bases and J by 4 bases; unmatched bases: 8. The CDR3 loop spans 16 amino acids. TCRdb processed the 5' RACE reads anew with MiXCR; each CDR3 protein has one entry. The table includes 470,000 or so distinct CDR3 sequences, roughly a quarter detected once. The sample taken for sequencing was blood, either unsorted or a sorted T cell fraction (not recorded which). This TCR derives from a male donor with ankylosing spondylitis. The chain is built from TRBV3-1 and TRBJ2-3; 9 bases fit TRBD2. This CDR3 reads CASSQPLAGDSDTQYF. CDR3 DNA sequence: TGTGCCAGCAGCCAGCCCTTAGCGGGAGATTCAGATACGCAGTATTTT.